This TCR beta chain was sequenced for a study of cytotoxic CD8 clonotypes in ibrutinib-treated CLL. Findings and caveats of the study: Private clonotypes, not public ones, expanded at ibrutinib response.

For TCR beta libraries, about 2 micrograms of genomic DNA were obtained from cryopreserved PBMCs. A single count supports this clone. What it binds is unknown. Sequenced by immunoSEQ multiplex PCR; TCRdb stores in-frame clones only, minus some. The sample comprises 150,000 to 200,000 clones, about 88% of which are singletons, and approximately 2.9% rests with the top ten. V shed 8 bases, J shed 5 bases, and the junction held 4 bases outside the gene matches. In germline, CDR1 is MDHEN, CDR2 SYDVKM. The CDR3 contains 13 residues. The TCR originated in a human donor with chronic lymphocytic leukemia. This specimen consisted of PBMCs, obtained at disease progression, from a patient treated with ibrutinib. J is TRBJ1-5 and V is TRBV28, with 9 bases lining up with TRBD1. In DNA form, the CDR3 reads TGTGCCAGCTGGGACAGGGATTATCAGCCCCAGCATTTT. Protein product: CASWDRDYQPQHF.